The T cell receptor beta chain described here comes from a study of regulatory T cells in long-lasting Graves disease. Building the TCR beta libraries relied on iRepertoire HTBI primers, and CDR3 regions underwent Arm-PCR. From the multiplex PCR reads, TCRdb called clonotypes with MiXCR, one entry per CDR3 protein. Counted here are roughly 410,000 distinct CDR3 sequences, about 15% occurring once; the ten biggest clones make up approximately 7.8%. This clonotype was seen at least ten times. The antigen remains undetermined. General study findings and limits: Lower TCR diversity was seen in persistent Graves' patients than in newly diagnosed ones.

Time point specified: newly diagnosed GD, antithyroid drugs for less than 3 months. The TCR library was made from RNA extracted from PBMCs. V gave up 2 bases and J gave up 0 bases, with 10 bases separating them. Germline CDR1 GTSNPN, CDR2 SVGIG (reference sequence). CDR3 length: 15 residues. This sample was shared with a second study, whose subject was T cells in Graves' hyperthyroidism and ophthalmopathy. This second report adds: Any patient presenting with uncontrolled infection, other autoimmune disease, pregnancy or lactation was left out. On the basis of clinical symptoms, serum thyroxine and TRAb, thyroid ultrasound and orbital computed tomography, diagnoses were made. The TCR CDR3 first-round RT-PCR relied on the HTBI primer set.

The clonotype comes from a woman aged 40 to 49 with Graves disease. The chain employs TRBV30 and TRBJ1-4; D is uncertain. The specimen comprised peripheral blood mononuclear cells (PBMCs), sampled at new diagnosis, from a patient treated with antithyroid drugs. This CDR3 reads CAWSPSRTTNEKLFF. The CDR3 DNA sequence: TGTGCCTGGAGTCCGAGCCGAACAACTAATGAAAAACTGTTTTTT. The complete variable domain, with remaining parts taken from reference TRBV30 and TRBJ1-4, reads SQTIHQWPATLVQPVGSPLSLECTVEGTSNPNLYWYRQAAGRGLQLLFYSVGIGQISSEVPQNLSASRPQDRQFILSSKKLLLSDSGFYLCAWSPSRTTNEKLFFGSGTQLSVL.